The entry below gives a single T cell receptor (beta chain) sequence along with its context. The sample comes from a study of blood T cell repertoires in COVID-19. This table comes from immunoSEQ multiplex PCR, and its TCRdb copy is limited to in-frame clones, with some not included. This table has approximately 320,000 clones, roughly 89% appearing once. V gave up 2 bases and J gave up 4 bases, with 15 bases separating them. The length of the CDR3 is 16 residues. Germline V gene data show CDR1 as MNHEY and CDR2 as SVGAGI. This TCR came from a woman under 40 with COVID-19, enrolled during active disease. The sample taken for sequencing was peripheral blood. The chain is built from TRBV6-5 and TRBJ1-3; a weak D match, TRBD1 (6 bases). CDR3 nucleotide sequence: TGTGCCAGCAGTTACGCTCCACCAGGGACAGGAAACACCATATATTTT. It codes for CASSYAPPGTGNTIYF.